These 20 T cell receptor beta chains originate from one sample sequenced in a study of blood T cell repertoires in COVID-19. TCRdb's table, derived via immunoSEQ multiplex PCR, lists solely in-frame clones and lacks some. The profile shows 190,000 or so clones, more than 70% of them singletons. The sequenced sample was peripheral blood. The receptor source for this set is a man between 50 and 59 years old with active or convalescent COVID-19.

V and J are TRBV10-3 and TRBJ1-2; 7 bases match TRBD1. The junction had 5 bases not matched to a gene; V was cut back by 4 bases and J by 6 bases. The CDR3 contains 13 residues. Germline values: CDR1 ENHRY, CDR2 SYGVKD. CDR3 loop: CAISVAGGHGYTF. As DNA, the CDR3 is TGTGCCATCAGTGTCGCAGGGGGGCATGGCTACACCTTC.

V gene TRBV7-2 combines with J gene TRBJ1-2; 7 positions match TRBD1. This CDR3 spans 13 amino acids. Germline values: CDR1 SGHTA, CDR2 FQGNSA. V was pared by 5 bases and J by 5 bases, with 5 bases of the junction left unmatched. This CDR3 is CASSVRQGYGYTF. CDR3 bases: TGTGCCAGCAGCGTCCGACAGGGTTATGGCTACACCTTC.

Only one count was recorded for this clone. The CDR3 reads CASSIGRDNEQFF. The CDR3 region has the DNA TGTGCCAGTAGTATCGGTCGAGACAATGAGCAGTTCTTC. V usage is TRBV19 and J usage is TRBJ2-1; D is uncertain. Looked up from germline, CDR1 is LNHDA and CDR2 is SQIVND (reference sequence). The CDR3 runs to 13 residues. Trimming pared 3 bases from V and 5 bases from J, leaving 8 bases between.

This clone was counted ten times or more. This chain joins TRBV5-6 and TRBJ2-5, with a possible D match to TRBD1 (5 bases). The germline CDR1 and CDR2 sequences are SGHDT and YYEEEE. V lost 0 bases to trimming and J lost 2 bases, with 17 bases between them. The CDR3 has 17 residues. CDR3 DNA: TGTGCCAGCAGCTTGGAATTCAGGGCCTCCCGACAAGAGACCCAGTACTTC. This translates into CASSLEFRASRQETQYF.

V gene TRBV28 combines with J gene TRBJ1-2; 8 bases are a match to TRBD1. Germline-derived CDR1 and CDR2 are MDHEN and SYDVKM. Unmatched junction bases numbered 15, after V lost 7 bases and J lost 2 bases. CDR3 length: 17 amino acids. CDR3 nucleotides: TGTGCCAGCACCACCCCCGGCAGGGGGCATACAAACTATGGCTACACCTTC. Translated, it gives CASTTPGRGHTNYGYTF.

The chain links TRBV19 to TRBJ2-3; 12 nucleotides match TRBD1. CDR1 LNHDA and CDR2 SQIVND come from the germline V gene (reference sequence). Trimming took 7 bases from V and 8 from J; bases not matched to a gene: 19. The CDR3 has 18 amino acids. In DNA form, the CDR3 reads TGTGCCAGTACTGTAAGACCGGGACAGGGGGCGTCAGAGGGTACGCAGTATTTT. This codes for CASTVRPGQGASEGTQYF.

In its sample, this clone was seen a few times. The chain links TRBV6-2 or TRBV6-3 to TRBJ1-5; the match to TRBD1 covers 10 bases. V dropped 3 bases and J dropped 7; count of bases not matched to a gene: 6. The CDR3 covers 15 residues. Germline CDR1 is MNHEY and CDR2 is SVGEGT. DNA of the CDR3: TGTGCCAGCAGTTATCCGACAGGGGGCAGGCAGCCCCAGCATTTT. Its translation is CASSYPTGGRQPQHF.

The rearrangement joins TRBV6-6 to TRBJ1-2, with a possible D match to TRBD1 (6 bases). Germline V CDR1 and CDR2: MNHNY, SVGAGI (reference sequence). The V end lost 2 bases, the J end lost 6 bases, and 10 bases lay between the germline ends. The CDR3 is made up of 13 amino acids. The CDR3 loop is CASSYEGDNGYTF. The CDR3 nucleotides read TGTGCCAGCAGTTACGAGGGGGATAATGGCTACACCTTC.

This clone was observed a few times. This chain links TRBV9 with TRBJ2-7; 9 positions agree with TRBD1. The V gene end was trimmed by 3 bases and the J gene end by 3 bases; junction bases not matched to a gene: 7. Looked up from germline, CDR1 is SGDLS and CDR2 is YYNGEE. The CDR3 spans 15 residues. The CDR3 is CASSASTGGFYEQYF. In DNA, the CDR3 is TGTGCCAGCAGCGCCTCGACAGGGGGATTCTACGAGCAGTACTTC.

V gene TRBV24-1 combines with J gene TRBJ2-3, with a tentative D call TRBD2 (6 bases). From germline, CDR1 is KGHDR and CDR2 SFDVKD. V was trimmed by 9 bases and J by 0 bases, leaving 15 bases between them. This CDR3 has 15 amino acids. CDR3 region: CATAGRGGSTDTQYF. CDR3 in DNA: TGTGCCACCGCCGGGCGGGGCGGGAGCACAGATACGCAGTATTTT.

Here the CDR3 DNA reads TGTGCCAGCAGCCAAAACCGGGACAGGGGCCAAGAGTACTTC. Its translation: CASSQNRDRGQEYF. The chain has TRBV3-1 (or the pseudogene TRBV3-2) and TRBJ2-7; TRBD1 agrees at 10 bases. CDR1 and CDR2 from the germline V gene are LGHDT and YNNKEL (reference sequence). The CDR3 length is 14 residues. V gave up 2 bases and J gave up 11 bases; unmatched junction bases: 9.

CDR3 coding DNA: TGTGCCAGCAGAAAGACGGAGTCCGATGAAAAACTGTTTTTT. It yields the protein CASRKTESDEKLFF. V usage is TRBV2 and J usage is TRBJ1-4; D unclear. This CDR3 is 14 amino acids long. Trimming took 6 bases from V and 6 from J, leaving 14 bases between them. From germline, CDR1 is SNHLY and CDR2 FYNNEI. The complete variable domain, with remaining parts taken from reference TRBV2 and TRBJ1-4, reads EPEVTQTPSHQVTQMGQEVILRCVPISNHLYFYWYRQILGQKVEFLVSFYNNEISEKSEIFDDQFSVERPDGSNFTLKIRSTKLEDSAMYFCASRKTESDEKLFFGSGTQLSVL.

About this clone: At the DNA level, this CDR3 is encoded by other sequences in the same sample as well. The chain joins TRBV19 to TRBJ1-5; 7 nucleotides align to TRBD1. Germline-derived CDR1 and CDR2 are LNHDA and SQIVND (reference sequence). The CDR3 consists of 14 residues. V was clipped by 0 bases and J by 4 bases; unmatched bases: 0. In nucleotides, the CDR3 is TGTGCCAGTAGTATAGACAGGGGGAATCAGCCCCAGCATTTT. Amino acid sequence: CASSIDRGNQPQHF.

V gene TRBV10-2 combines with J gene TRBJ1-2; 7 bases line up with TRBD1. The CDR3 consists of 15 residues. After removal of 4 bases from V and 6 bases from J, the junction contained 11 bases not matched to a gene. CDR1 is WSHSY and CDR2 is SAAADI in the germline V gene. The CDR3 region is CASSGPGQSWDGYTF. Here the CDR3 DNA reads TGCGCCAGCAGTGGACCGGGACAGTCTTGGGATGGCTACACCTTC.

This chain connects TRBV7-9 to TRBJ1-1; possibly TRBD1 for D (5 bases). The CDR3 extends over 15 amino acids. V was trimmed by 1 base and J by 4 bases, leaving 13 bases between them. Germline V gene sequence: CDR1 SEHNR, CDR2 FQNEAQ (reference sequence). In DNA, the CDR3 is TGTGCCAGCAGCTTAGGGGTTCAGGGAGGCACTGAAGCTTTCTTT. Translation: CASSLGVQGGTEAFF.

This rearrangement joins TRBV21-1 to TRBJ1-2; TRBD1, the D gene given by the table, was not confirmed from the DNA. TRBV21-1 is a pseudogene locus. The CDR3 loop spans 16 amino acids. CDR3: CASSKAEDRMNYGYTF. Written as DNA, the CDR3 is TGTGCCAGCAGCAAAGCTGAGGACAGGATGAACTATGGCTACACCTTC.

The chain recombines TRBV7-9 with TRBJ1-2; D might be TRBD1 (6 bases). The V and J ends lost 1 base and 7 bases respectively, with 13 bases between them. The CDR3 sequence is 14 residues long. Germline CDR1 SEHNR, CDR2 FQNEAQ (reference sequence). The CDR3 is CASSLETGSGGYTF. For the CDR3, the DNA is TGTGCCAGCAGCTTAGAGACAGGATCGGGTGGCTACACCTTC.

V is TRBV7-2 and J is TRBJ2-7, with 11 nucleotides matching TRBD2. V dropped 1 base and J dropped 4; count of bases not matched to a gene: 9. The CDR3 consists of 17 residues. Germline V gene data show CDR1 as SGHTA and CDR2 as FQGNSA. CDR3 nucleotide sequence: TGTGCCAGCAGCTTAGACAGGGGACTAGCGGCAGGTTACGAGCAGTACTTC. Encoded protein: CASSLDRGLAAGYEQYF.

This clone was counted once. Other DNA sequences within the sample encode an identical CDR3. This chain joins TRBV6-1 and TRBJ1-2, with 7 bases matching TRBD1. There are 16 residues in the CDR3. V lost 3 bases, J lost 0 bases, and 7 bases stayed unmatched. Germline CDR1 is MNHNS and CDR2 is SASEGT. CDR3 in amino acids: CASSDPGTAANYGYTF. The CDR3 region has the DNA TGTGCCAGCAGTGACCCCGGGACAGCAGCTAACTATGGCTACACCTTC.

As for this clone: Other nucleotide sequences in the sample specify the same CDR3. This chain connects TRBV7-8 to TRBJ1-1, with D perhaps matching TRBD1 (5 bases). V was pared by 2 bases and J by 6 bases, with 25 bases between. The germline CDR1 and CDR2 sequences are SGHVS and FQNEAQ. This CDR3 is 18 amino acids long. Written as DNA, the CDR3 is TGTGCCAGCAGCTTAATGGGGCAGCGACCCAGAGAGGACGCTGAAGCTTTCTTT. It yields the protein CASSLMGQRPREDAEAFF.